This T cell receptor (beta chain) was obtained from a study of radiotherapy plus CTLA-4 blockade in lung cancer. On the study more broadly: For approximately 19% of patients, objective responses occurred, and approximately 31% had disease control.

Study findings and constraints: Radiotherapy plus ipilimumab was followed by expansion in blood of tumor-derived TCR clones. Early clone dynamics of blood T cells, plus interferon-beta, reportedly predicted response best.

Trimming shortened V by 4 bases and J by 6 bases, and 15 bases separated the two germline ends. The CDR3 extends over 14 amino acids. Germline CDR1 SGHDN, CDR2 FVKESK. Ipilimumab-mediated CTLA-4 blockade plus focal radiation was given to patients having chemo-refractory metastatic non-small-cell lung cancer. By share of the sample, this clone is medium-sized (0.01 to 0.1%). Antigen: not known. This table comes from immunoSEQ multiplex PCR, and its TCRdb copy is limited to in-frame clones, with some not included. The sample has tens of thousands of clones; about 79% are singletons. J is TRBJ1-1 and V is TRBV14, with D possibly matching TRBD1 (6 bases). Source: peripheral blood, taken from a patient treated with radiotherapy plus ipilimumab. The sequence derives from a human donor with non-small cell lung cancer who had a partial response to radiotherapy plus ipilimumab. Some clones in this sample may be carry-over from other donors' samples. The CDR3 DNA reads TGTGCCAGCAGCCCCCTGGAGGGGGGGGCTGAAGCTTTCTTT. It translates to CASSPLEGGAEAFF.